These 20 T cell receptor beta chains were all obtained from the same sample, sequenced in a study of blood T cells in healthy people across ages. With a J-beta primer mix and a sample-barcoded 5' primer, a second PCR ran roughly 6 to 11 cycles. TCRdb used MiXCR to reprocess the 5' RACE reads, holding one entry per CDR3 protein. The table records about 2 million distinct CDR3 sequences, roughly 50% of them present only once. Material for sequencing was blood. Receptors were obtained from a woman aged 40 to 50 in good health.

The chain joins TRBV20-1 to TRBJ2-5; maybe TRBD2 (5 bases). Germline assignment: CDR1 DFQATT and CDR2 SNEGSKA (reference sequence). The V gene lost 6 bases and the J gene lost 11 bases, with 16 bases spanning the gap. This CDR3 is 11 amino acids long. In nucleotides, the CDR3 is TGCAGTGCGCCGGTGGTGGGCGGGCAGTACTTC. It translates to CSAPVVGGQYF.

The CDR3 DNA is TGCAGTGCCCGACCTCCGTACGGGACCCTTCAACATGGCTACACCTTC. Translation: CSARPPYGTLQHGYTF. V is TRBV20-1 and J is TRBJ1-2; possibly TRBD1 for D (5 bases). The CDR3 sequence is 16 residues long. In germline, CDR1 is DFQATT, CDR2 SNEGSKA (reference sequence). V was clipped by 6 bases and J by 6 bases, with 26 bases between them.

The J gene is TRBJ2-4, the V gene TRBV18; a weak D match, TRBD1 (6 bases). The DNA end is more similar to TRBJ2-7, so the J call may be wrong. The V gene's germline CDR1 is KGHSH and CDR2 LQKENI. This CDR3 is built from 14 residues. This CDR3 reads CASSPLGARDEQYF. The CDR3 bases are TGTGCCAGCTCACCACTGGGGGCGCGGGACGAGCAGTACTTC.

This clonotype was seen a few times. The chain employs TRBV12-3 or TRBV12-4 and TRBJ2-3, with 11 bases aligning to TRBD2. The CDR3 runs to 15 residues. V was pared by 7 bases and J by 8 bases, with 11 bases of the junction left unmatched. CDR3 sequence (DNA): TGTGCCAGCAATCCGGGACTAGCGGTAGGAGGTACGCAGTATTTT. This translates into CASNPGLAVGGTQYF.

The chain has TRBV28 and TRBJ1-2, with D maybe TRBD1 (5 bases). The CDR3 totals 16 residues. Germline CDR1 MDHEN, CDR2 SYDVKM. Trimming removed 6 bases from V and 0 bases from J, with 17 bases in between. DNA of the CDR3: TGTGCCAGCAGCCCCAATGGGGCAGAGGCTAACTATGGCTACACCTTC. This gives the protein CASSPNGAEANYGYTF.

The count of this clonotype is one. This chain connects TRBV4-3 to TRBJ2-1; a possible D gene is TRBD1 (6 bases). Germline V gene lookup returns CDR1 LGHNA and CDR2 YSLEER. Trimming shortened V by 1 base and J by 9 bases, and 16 bases separated the two germline ends. CDR3 size: 15 residues. CDR3 bases: TGCGCCAGCAGCCAAGGACGGACAGCGGCTTGTGAGCAGTTCTTC. Its protein product is CASSQGRTAACEQFF.

This clonotype has more than one count but fewer than ten. The chain combines TRBV7-2 with TRBJ2-1, with D perhaps TRBD1 or TRBD2 (6 bases each). CDR3 length equals 16 residues. Germline CDR1 is SGHTA and CDR2 is FQGNSA. Trimming removed 5 bases from V and 6 bases from J, with 20 bases in between. The CDR3 region is CASSPRVAEGGNEQFF. For the CDR3, the DNA is TGTGCCAGCAGCCCTAGAGTAGCGGAAGGGGGCAATGAGCAGTTCTTC.

The chain recombines TRBV3-1 with TRBJ2-7; D not resolved. The J call may be in error: the DNA end matches TRBJ2-4 better. Looked up from germline, CDR1 is LGHDT and CDR2 is YNNKEL (reference sequence). This CDR3 region has 15 residues. CDR3 bases: TGTGCCAGCAGCCAAGACGCCACCCCGGCGAACATTCAGTACTTC. Translation gives CASSQDATPANIQYF.

J is TRBJ2-5 and V is TRBV5-4; 7 bases align to TRBD1. The trim removed 4 bases at V and 2 bases at J, leaving 8 bases unmatched. Germline CDR1 SGHNT, CDR2 YYREEE (reference sequence). The CDR3 loop spans 15 amino acids. The CDR3 DNA sequence: TGTGCCAGCAGCCTTCCCGGGACAGCTCAAGAGACCCAGTACTTC. The encoded protein is CASSLPGTAQETQYF.

The chain has TRBV20-1 and TRBJ1-2, with D maybe TRBD1 (6 bases). The CDR3 length is 14 residues. Germline lookup yields CDR1 DFQATT and CDR2 SNEGSKA (reference sequence). V gave up 7 bases and J gave up 5 bases, with 20 bases separating them. The CDR3 sequence: CSGGDVRGEYGYTF. The CDR3 DNA is TGCAGTGGAGGCGACGTTAGGGGGGAATATGGCTACACCTTC.

This chain uses TRBV7-8 with TRBJ2-6; maybe TRBD1 (6 bases). The CDR3 consists of 22 residues. The germline V and J ends were trimmed by 1 base and 0 bases, with 25 bases remaining between them. CDR1 and CDR2 from the germline V gene are SGHVS and FQNEAQ. The CDR3 loop is CASSLDRNGFDKGDSGANVLTF. In DNA, the CDR3 is TGTGCCAGCAGCTTAGATAGGAACGGTTTTGACAAGGGGGACTCTGGGGCCAACGTCCTGACTTTC.

As concerns this clonotype: This clone may be a read error of a much larger clone one base away. The CDR3 sequence: CASRYYEQYF. DNA for the CDR3: TGTGCCAGCAGATACTACGAGCAGTACTTC. The genes are TRBV2 and TRBJ2-7; D is ambiguous. The germline V gene encodes CDR1 SNHLY and CDR2 FYNNEI. The CDR3 consists of 10 residues. The V end was cut by 6 bases, the J end by 3 bases, with 3 bases between.

The gene calls are TRBV28 and TRBJ2-3; D unresolved. The V gene's germline CDR1 is MDHEN and CDR2 SYDVKM. The CDR3 is 14 residues long. V was clipped by 5 bases and J by 2 bases, with 11 bases between them. The CDR3 loop is CASSQTGLTDTQYF. DNA for the CDR3: TGTGCCAGCAGTCAAACCGGCCTCACAGATACGCAGTATTTT.

The chain is built from TRBV7-2 and TRBJ2-7; D gene unclear. Trimming took off 5 bases at V and 3 bases at J, with 20 bases between the two ends. The CDR3 spans 16 residues. CDR1 and CDR2 (germline): SGHTA, FQGNSA. This chain's CDR3 is CASSPFRSDTRYEQYF. The CDR3 DNA reads TGTGCCAGCAGCCCCTTCAGATCCGACACGCGCTACGAGCAGTACTTC.

This clonotype was detected only a few times. This chain connects TRBV29-1 to TRBJ2-4; D gene unclear. V lost 4 bases and J 6 bases, leaving 13 bases between the germline ends. CDR3 length: 13 residues. The germline CDR1 and CDR2 sequences are SQVTM and ANQGSEA. CDR3 in DNA: TGCAGCGTTGTGTACCCTACGTTAAACATTCAGTACTTC. Its translation: CSVVYPTLNIQYF.

A word on this clonotype: This may be a read error, as it is one base from a much larger clone. This CDR3 reads CASSRTTGTYNEQYF. CDR3 in DNA: TGTGCCAGCAGCCGGACGACGGGGACCTACAATGAGCAGTACTTC. V gene TRBV5-5 combines with J gene TRBJ2-7, with D possibly called TRBD1 or TRBD2 (5 bases each). The germline gives CDR1 SGHKS, CDR2 YYEKEE (reference sequence). V was trimmed by 4 bases and J by 7 bases, leaving 21 bases between them. The CDR3 extends over 15 amino acids. The whole variable domain, remainder taken from reference TRBV5-5 and TRBJ2-7, is DAGVTQSPTHLIKTRGQQVTLRCSPISGHKSVSWYQQVLGQGPQFIFQYYEKEERGRGNFPDRFSARQFPNYSSELNVNALLLGDSALYLCASSRTTGTYNEQYFGPGTRLTVT.

The rearrangement uses TRBV7-2 and TRBJ2-7; D is unclear. The CDR3 is made up of 13 amino acids. The V end lost 5 bases, the J end lost 2 bases, and 10 bases lay between the germline ends. Per the germline V gene, CDR1 is SGHTA and CDR2 is FQGNSA. The CDR3 loop reads CASSVSQAYEQYF. Written as DNA, the CDR3 is TGTGCCAGCAGCGTAAGCCAGGCCTACGAGCAGTACTTC.

On this clonotype: At one end, the junction sequence differs from germline, possibly due to a read error. This chain links TRBV13 with TRBJ2-3; 9 bases agree with TRBD1. CDR3 size: 17 residues. Germline CDR1 reads PRHDT; CDR2 reads FYEKMQ (reference sequence). The CDR3 region is CASNLGRGTGRADTQYF. As DNA, the CDR3 is TGTGCCAGCAACTTAGGCCGAGGGACAGGGCGCGCAGATACGCAGTATTTT. The complete variable domain, with remaining parts taken from reference TRBV13 and TRBJ2-3, reads AAGVIQSPRHLIKEKRETATLKCYPIPRHDTVYWYQQGPGQDPQFLISFYEKMQSDKGSIPDRFSAQQFSDYHSELNMSSLELGDSALYFCASNLGRGTGRADTQYFGPGTRLTVL.

V gene TRBV2 combines with J gene TRBJ2-7, with TRBD1 identical over 9 bases. The CDR3 totals 15 residues. The V gene end was trimmed by 5 bases and the J gene end by 4 bases; junction bases not matched to a gene: 9. Germline V gives CDR1 SNHLY, CDR2 FYNNEI. CDR3 amino acids: CASSLGTGWAYEQYF. The CDR3 DNA sequence: TGTGCCAGCAGTCTGGGGACAGGGTGGGCTTACGAGCAGTACTTC. Combining the CDR3 with reference TRBV2 and TRBJ2-7 gives the whole variable domain EPEVTQTPSHQVTQMGQEVILRCVPISNHLYFYWYRQILGQKVEFLVSFYNNEISEKSEIFDDQFSVERPDGSNFTLKIRSTKLEDSAMYFCASSLGTGWAYEQYFGPGTRLTVT.

The V gene is TRBV4-3, the J gene TRBJ1-2; D unresolved. With 2 bases removed from V and 7 bases from J, the gap between germline ends came to 11 bases. The CDR3 runs 13 residues. CDR1 is LGHNA, CDR2 YSLEER, per germline. The chain's CDR3 is CASSQYGSGGYTF. The CDR3 region has the DNA TGCGCCAGCAGCCAATATGGGTCGGGTGGCTACACCTTC.